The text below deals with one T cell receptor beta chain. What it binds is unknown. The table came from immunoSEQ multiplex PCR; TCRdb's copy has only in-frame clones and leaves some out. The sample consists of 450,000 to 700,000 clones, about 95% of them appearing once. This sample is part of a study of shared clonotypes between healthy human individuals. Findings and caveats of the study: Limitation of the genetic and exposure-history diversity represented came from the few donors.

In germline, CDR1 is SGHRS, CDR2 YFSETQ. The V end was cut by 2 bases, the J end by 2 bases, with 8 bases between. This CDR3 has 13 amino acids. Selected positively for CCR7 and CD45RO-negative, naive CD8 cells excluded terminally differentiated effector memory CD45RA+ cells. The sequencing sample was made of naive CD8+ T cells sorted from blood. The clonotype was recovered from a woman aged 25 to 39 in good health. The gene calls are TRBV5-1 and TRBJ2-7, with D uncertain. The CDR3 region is CASSLGWAYEQYF. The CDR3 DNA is TGCGCCAGCAGCTTAGGGTGGGCCTACGAGCAGTACTTC.